This T cell receptor beta chain was recorded in a study of blood T cell repertoires in COVID-19. The Seattle patients, enrolled during active infection, were followed longitudinally. V gave up 1 base and J gave up 0 bases; unmatched junction bases: 1. The CDR3 is 15 residues long. Germline CDR1 is KGHSH and CDR2 is LQKENI. Here immunoSEQ multiplex PCR was the method, and the copy in TCRdb shows in-frame clones only, minus some. Of about 200,000 clones in the sample, 85% are singletons; the top ten hold about 20%. This rearrangement joins TRBV18 to TRBJ2-3, with 7 bases lining up with TRBD1. The source of this sequence is a person aged 70 to 85 with COVID-19, enrolled during active disease. The material sequenced was peripheral blood. The CDR3 sequence is CASSPLQGSTDTQYF. In DNA, the CDR3 is TGTGCCAGCTCACCACTACAGGGGAGCACAGATACGCAGTATTTT.